This T cell receptor (beta chain) came from a study of CD8 T cells in Susac syndrome. The authors reverse transcribed roughly 0.5 to 1 ug RNA with random hexamers. Coverage of TCR beta CDR3 amplification by immunoSEQ multiplex PCR extended to 54 Vbeta and 13 Jbeta. MiXCR was run by TCRdb on the immunoSEQ multiplex PCR reads, yielding one entry per CDR3 protein. The repertoire holds roughly 250,000 distinct CDR3 sequences, with 96% as singletons. Sequencing of TCR beta was carried out in blood CD8+ and CD4+ T cells. The sequenced sample consisted of CD4+ T cells from PBMCs. The source of this sequence is a human donor with Susac syndrome.

The CDR3 reads CASSQDYWQGARGANVLTF. In DNA form, the CDR3 reads TGCGCCAGCAGCCAAGATTATTGGCAGGGGGCGCGTGGGGCCAACGTCCTGACTTTC. This chain connects TRBV4-1 to TRBJ2-6; the match to TRBD1 covers 8 bases. Germline values: CDR1 MGHRA, CDR2 YSYEKL. The length of the CDR3 is 19 residues. The V gene end was trimmed by 0 bases and the J gene end by 3 bases; junction bases not matched to a gene: 10.